Sequencing of this TCR beta chain was carried out in a study of blood T cell repertoires in COVID-19. The overall study: Sources were T cells, B-cell-depleted T cells, or PBMCs; the material itself was cDNA or gDNA.

The V gene end was trimmed by 6 bases and the J gene end by 7 bases; junction bases not matched to a gene: 12. CDR3 size: 15 residues. CDR1 and CDR2 from the germline V gene are SGHVS and FNYEAQ. Methods used by the authors: Reference gene primer amplification in the assay estimated nucleated cell counts. Some clones are missing from TCRdb's copy, which holds only in-frame ones; the method was immunoSEQ multiplex PCR. D and trimming come from the DNA, and the V and J calls and clone size come from that table. The sample holds around 140,000 clones, over 70% seen once. What was sequenced was peripheral blood. The receptor was derived from a man in his 60s with active or convalescent COVID-19. The chain joins TRBV7-6 to TRBJ2-7, with 10 bases fitting TRBD2. The CDR3 bases are TGTGCCAGCAGTAATATAGCGGGAGGCCCTCGGGAGCAGTACTTC. This codes for CASSNIAGGPREQYF.